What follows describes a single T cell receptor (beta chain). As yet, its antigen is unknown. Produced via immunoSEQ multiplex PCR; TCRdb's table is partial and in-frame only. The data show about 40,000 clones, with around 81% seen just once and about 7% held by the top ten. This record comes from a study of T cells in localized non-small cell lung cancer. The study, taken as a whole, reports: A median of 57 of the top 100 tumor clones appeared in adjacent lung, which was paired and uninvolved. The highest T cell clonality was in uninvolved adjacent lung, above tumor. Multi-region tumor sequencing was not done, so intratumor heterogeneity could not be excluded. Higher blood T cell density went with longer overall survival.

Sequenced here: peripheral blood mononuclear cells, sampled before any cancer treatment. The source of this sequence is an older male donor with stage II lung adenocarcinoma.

The CDR3 is CASSLGSGGHTEAFF. The CDR3 DNA is TGTGCCAGCAGTTTAGGATCTGGGGGGCACACTGAAGCTTTCTTT. The chain has TRBV27 and TRBJ1-1; the D gene is possibly TRBD1 (6 bases). The CDR3 extends over 15 amino acids. V was trimmed by 2 bases and J by 3 bases, leaving 13 bases between them. Germline-derived CDR1 and CDR2 are MNHEY and SMNVEV (reference sequence).